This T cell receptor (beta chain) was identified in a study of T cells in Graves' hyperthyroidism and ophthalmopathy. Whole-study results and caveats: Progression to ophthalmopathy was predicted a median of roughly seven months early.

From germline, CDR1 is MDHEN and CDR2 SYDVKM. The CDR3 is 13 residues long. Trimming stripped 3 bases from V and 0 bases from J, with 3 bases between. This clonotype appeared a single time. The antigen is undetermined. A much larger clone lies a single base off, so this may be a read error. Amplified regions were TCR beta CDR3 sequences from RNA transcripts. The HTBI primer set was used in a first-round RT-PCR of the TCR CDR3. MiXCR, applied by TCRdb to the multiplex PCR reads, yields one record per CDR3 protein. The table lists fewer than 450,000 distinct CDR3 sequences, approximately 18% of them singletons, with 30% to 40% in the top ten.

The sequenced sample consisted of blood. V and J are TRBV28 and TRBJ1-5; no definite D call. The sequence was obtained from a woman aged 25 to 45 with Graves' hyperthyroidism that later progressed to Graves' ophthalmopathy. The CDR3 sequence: CASSFISNQPQHF. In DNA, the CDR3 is TGTGCCAGCAGTTTTATTAGCAATCAGCCCCAGCATTTT.